The entry that follows covers one T cell receptor beta chain sequence. Its specificity is unknown. Noted time point: patch test 1, 2 weeks after DPC sensitization. Treatment indicated: therapeutic diphenylcyclopropenone sensitization with weekly scalp DPC. The source of the sample is a study of human T cells and chemical hapten exposure. Study summary: Diphenylcyclopropenone was administered weekly to the scalp of patients throughout the roughly 24-week study. Study findings and constraints: Significantly more large CDR3 similarity clusters arose among expanded TCRs than among controls. Positively correlated with patch test score were the counts of PT1 expanded TCRs.

The authors' processing: Across samples, TCR counts had a median of about 88,000 and ranged from about 20,000 to 750,000. TCRdb called the RACE reads again in MiXCR, with one record for every CDR3 protein. The V and J calls shown here were made by TCRdb, not taken from the authors' results. The sample lists roughly 160,000 distinct CDR3 sequences, approximately 14% seen once, with 1.7% in the top ten. The CDR3 has 14 residues. V lost 9 bases and J lost 6; bases outside the gene matches: 10. The germline gives CDR1 SNHLY, CDR2 FYNNEI. The J gene is TRBJ2-1, the V gene TRBV2, with TRBD2 matching over 8 bases. The sample in question was whole blood, obtained in connection with sensitization to the hapten diphenylcyclopropenone (DPC). The origin of this receptor is a woman aged 25 to 45 with alopecia areata. Some clones in this sample may be carry-over from other donors' samples. The CDR3 region is CASGLTGGRNEQFF. The CDR3 coding sequence is TGTGCCAGTGGTTTAACGGGGGGGCGCAATGAGCAGTTCTTC. The variable domain in full, with the rest retrieved from reference TRBV2 and TRBJ2-1, is EPEVTQTPSHQVTQMGQEVILRCVPISNHLYFYWYRQILGQKVEFLVSFYNNEISEKSEIFDDQFSVERPDGSNFTLKIRSTKLEDSAMYFCASGLTGGRNEQFFGPGTRLTVL.